Listed here is a single TCR beta chain. Its antigen remains unknown. These data are taken from a study of post-analysis software for immune sequencing data. Study findings and constraints: Compared with controls, patients had more of about 5 TRBV segments, including TRBV5-6, TRBV5-1 and TRBV20-1.

Included in the TCR beta cDNA libraries were unique molecular identifiers. TCRdb reprocessed the PCR reads via MiXCR and lists one record per CDR3 protein. The repertoire has 450,000 or so distinct CDR3 sequences, nearly 45% of them found once; the top ten carry around 10%. The V end was cut by 0 bases, the J end by 0 bases, with 8 bases between. The CDR3 runs 15 residues. CDR1 and CDR2 (germline): DFQATT, SNEGSKA (reference sequence). The gene calls are TRBV20-1 and TRBJ1-4, with unresolved D. Sample: blood. This receptor was taken from a girl aged 5 to 17 with multiple sclerosis. Written as DNA, the CDR3 is TGCAGTGCTAGAGATCCCCCAGCAACTAATGAAAAACTGTTTTTT. It is translated as CSARDPPATNEKLFF.